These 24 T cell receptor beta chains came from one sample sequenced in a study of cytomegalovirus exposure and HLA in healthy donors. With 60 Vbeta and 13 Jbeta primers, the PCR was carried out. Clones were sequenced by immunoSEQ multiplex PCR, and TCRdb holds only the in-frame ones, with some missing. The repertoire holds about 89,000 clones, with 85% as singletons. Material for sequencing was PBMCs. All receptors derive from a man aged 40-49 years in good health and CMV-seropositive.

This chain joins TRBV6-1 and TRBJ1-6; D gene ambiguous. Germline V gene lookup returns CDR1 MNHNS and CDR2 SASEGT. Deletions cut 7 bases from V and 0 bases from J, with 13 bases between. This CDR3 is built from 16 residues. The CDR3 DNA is TGTGCCAGCATTGACCGTCCGAGCTCCTATAATTCACCCCTCCACTTT. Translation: CASIDRPSSYNSPLHF.

The CDR3 bases are TGTGCCAGTACCGGGGGGGGACCAGGGAAGAACACTGAAGCTTTCTTT. It yields the protein CASTGGGPGKNTEAFF. J is TRBJ1-1 and V is TRBV19; a possible D gene is TRBD1 (5 bases). The ends were cut back, 7 bases at V and 1 base at J, with 19 bases in the middle. Germline CDR1 LNHDA, CDR2 SQIVND (reference sequence). The CDR3 contains 16 residues.

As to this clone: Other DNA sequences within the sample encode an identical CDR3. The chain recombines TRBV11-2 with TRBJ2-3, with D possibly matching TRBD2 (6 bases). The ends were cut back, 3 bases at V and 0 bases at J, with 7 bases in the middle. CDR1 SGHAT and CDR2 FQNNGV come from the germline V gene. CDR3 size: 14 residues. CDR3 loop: CASSFSGSTDTQYF. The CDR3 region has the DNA TGTGCCAGCAGCTTTAGCGGAAGCACAGATACGCAGTATTTT.

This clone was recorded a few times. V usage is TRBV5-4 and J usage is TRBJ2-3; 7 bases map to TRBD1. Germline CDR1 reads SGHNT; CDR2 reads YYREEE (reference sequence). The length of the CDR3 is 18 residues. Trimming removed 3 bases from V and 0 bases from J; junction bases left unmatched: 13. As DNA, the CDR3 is TGTGCCAGCAGCTCCAACAGGGGTCGGAGTGTAAGCACAGATACGCAGTATTTT. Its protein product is CASSSNRGRSVSTDTQYF.

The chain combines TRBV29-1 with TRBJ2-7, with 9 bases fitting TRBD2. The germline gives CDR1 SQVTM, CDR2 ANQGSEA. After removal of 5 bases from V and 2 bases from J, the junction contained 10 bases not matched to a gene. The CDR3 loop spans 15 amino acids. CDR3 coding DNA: TGCAGCGTTCTGAGCGGGGGGACGGACGCCTACGAGCAGTACTTC. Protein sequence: CSVLSGGTDAYEQYF.

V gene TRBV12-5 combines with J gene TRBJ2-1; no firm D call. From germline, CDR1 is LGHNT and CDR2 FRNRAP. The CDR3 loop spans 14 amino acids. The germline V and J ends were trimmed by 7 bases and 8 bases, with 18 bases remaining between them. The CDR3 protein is CASALLSRNDEQFF. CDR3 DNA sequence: TGTGCTAGTGCCCTATTGTCTCGAAACGATGAGCAGTTCTTC.

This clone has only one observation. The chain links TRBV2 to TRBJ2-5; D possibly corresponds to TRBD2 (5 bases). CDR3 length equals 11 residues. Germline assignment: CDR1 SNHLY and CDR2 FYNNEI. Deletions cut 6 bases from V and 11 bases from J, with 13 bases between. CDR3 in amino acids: CASRAARGQYF. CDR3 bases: TGTGCCAGCAGGGCCGCTCGAGGGCAGTACTTC. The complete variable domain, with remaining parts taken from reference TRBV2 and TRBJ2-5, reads EPEVTQTPSHQVTQMGQEVILRCVPISNHLYFYWYRQILGQKVEFLVSFYNNEISEKSEIFDDQFSVERPDGSNFTLKIRSTKLEDSAMYFCASRAARGQYFGPGTRLLVL.

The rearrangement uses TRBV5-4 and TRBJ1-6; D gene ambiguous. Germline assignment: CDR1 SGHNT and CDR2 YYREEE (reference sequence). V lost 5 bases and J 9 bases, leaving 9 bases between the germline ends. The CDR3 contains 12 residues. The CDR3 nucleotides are TGTGCCAGCAGTGTCGGGTTTTCACCCCTCCACTTT. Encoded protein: CASSVGFSPLHF.

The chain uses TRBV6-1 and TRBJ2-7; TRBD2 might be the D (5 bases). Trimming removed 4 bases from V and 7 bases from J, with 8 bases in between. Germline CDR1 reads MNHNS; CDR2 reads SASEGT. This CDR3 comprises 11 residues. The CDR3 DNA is TGTGCCAGCAGTGGCGGGTCGGAGCAGTACTTC. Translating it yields CASSGGSEQYF.

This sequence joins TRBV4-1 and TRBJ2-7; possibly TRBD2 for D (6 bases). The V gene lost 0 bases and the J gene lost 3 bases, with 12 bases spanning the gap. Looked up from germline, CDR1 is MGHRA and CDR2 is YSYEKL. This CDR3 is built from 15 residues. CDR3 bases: TGCGCCAGCAGCCAAGATCCCGAGGAGGGCTACGAGCAGTACTTC. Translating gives CASSQDPEEGYEQYF.

CDR3 sequence reads: CASSPRGRAYEQYF. DNA for the CDR3: TGTGCCAGCTCACCACGCGGGAGGGCCTACGAGCAGTACTTC. The chain links TRBV18 to TRBJ2-7, with TRBD2 identical over 9 bases. Germline V CDR1 and CDR2: KGHSH, LQKENI. Losses at the gene ends were 1 base for V and 2 bases for J; bases not matched to a gene: 0. The CDR3 extends over 14 amino acids.

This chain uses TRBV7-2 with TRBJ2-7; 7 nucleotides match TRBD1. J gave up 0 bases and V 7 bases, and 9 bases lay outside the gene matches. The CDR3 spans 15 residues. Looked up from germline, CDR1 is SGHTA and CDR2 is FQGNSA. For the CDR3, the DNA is TGTGCCAGCACCGCAGACAGGGCTAGCTCCTACGAGCAGTACTTC. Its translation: CASTADRASSYEQYF.

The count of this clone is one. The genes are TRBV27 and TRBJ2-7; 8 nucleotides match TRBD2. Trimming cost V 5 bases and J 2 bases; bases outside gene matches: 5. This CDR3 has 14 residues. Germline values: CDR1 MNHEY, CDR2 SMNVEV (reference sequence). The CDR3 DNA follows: TGTGCCAGCAGTGCCCGGGGGGGGCCCTACGAGCAGTACTTC. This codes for CASSARGGPYEQYF.

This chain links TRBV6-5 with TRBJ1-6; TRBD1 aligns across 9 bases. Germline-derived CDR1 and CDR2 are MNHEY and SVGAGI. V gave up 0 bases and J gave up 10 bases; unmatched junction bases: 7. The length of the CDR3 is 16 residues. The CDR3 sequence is CASSYSTGGLNSPLHF. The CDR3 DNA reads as TGTGCCAGCAGTTACTCGACAGGGGGACTGAACTCACCCCTCCACTTT.

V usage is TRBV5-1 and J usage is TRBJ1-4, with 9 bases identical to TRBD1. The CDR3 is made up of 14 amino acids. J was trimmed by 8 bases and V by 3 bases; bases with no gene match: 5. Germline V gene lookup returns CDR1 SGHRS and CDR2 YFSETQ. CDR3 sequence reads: CASSSGQGREKLFF. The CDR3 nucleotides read TGCGCCAGCAGCTCGGGACAGGGTCGAGAAAAACTGTTTTTT.

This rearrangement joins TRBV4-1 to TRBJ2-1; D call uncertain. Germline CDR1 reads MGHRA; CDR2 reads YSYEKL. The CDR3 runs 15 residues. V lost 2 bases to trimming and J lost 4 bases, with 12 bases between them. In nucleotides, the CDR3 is TGCGCCAGCAGCCAAAAGAGACATAAATACAATGAGCAGTTCTTC. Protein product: CASSQKRHKYNEQFF.

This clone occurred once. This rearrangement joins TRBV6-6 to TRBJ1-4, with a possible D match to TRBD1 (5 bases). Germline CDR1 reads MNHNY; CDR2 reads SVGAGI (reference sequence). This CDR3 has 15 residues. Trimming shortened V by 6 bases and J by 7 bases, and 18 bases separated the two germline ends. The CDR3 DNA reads TGTGCCAGCAGCCCTCCACCCCCCGGGGGTGAAAAACTGTTTTTT. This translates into CASSPPPPGGEKLFF.

The DNA of the CDR3 is TGTGCCAGCAGGCCAGACAGGGGGGCATGGGAGACCCAGTACTTC. Translated, it gives CASRPDRGAWETQYF. The chain carries TRBV6-5 and TRBJ2-5; 9 nucleotides line up with TRBD1. Germline lookup yields CDR1 MNHEY and CDR2 SVGAGI. J gave up 5 bases and V 6 bases, and 10 bases lay outside the gene matches. The CDR3 covers 15 residues.

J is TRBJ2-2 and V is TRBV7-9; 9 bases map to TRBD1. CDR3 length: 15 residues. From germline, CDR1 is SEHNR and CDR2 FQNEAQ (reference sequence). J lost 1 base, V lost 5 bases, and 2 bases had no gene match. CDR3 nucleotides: TGTGCCAGCAGCATGGACAGGGGGAACACCGGGGAGCTGTTTTTT. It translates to CASSMDRGNTGELFF.

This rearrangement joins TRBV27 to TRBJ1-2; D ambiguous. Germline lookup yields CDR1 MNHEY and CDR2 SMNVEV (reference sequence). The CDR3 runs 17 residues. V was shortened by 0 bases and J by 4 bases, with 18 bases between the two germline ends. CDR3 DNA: TGTGCCAGCAGTTTATCGGACTCCGGGAGGAATCCCTATGGCTACACCTTC. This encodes CASSLSDSGRNPYGYTF.

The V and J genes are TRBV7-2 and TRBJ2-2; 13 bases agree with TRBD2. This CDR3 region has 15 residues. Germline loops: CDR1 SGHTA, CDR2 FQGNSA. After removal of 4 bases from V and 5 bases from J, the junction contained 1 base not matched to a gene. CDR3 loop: CASSSGLAGTGELFF. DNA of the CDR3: TGTGCCAGCAGCTCGGGACTAGCGGGGACCGGGGAGCTGTTTTTT.

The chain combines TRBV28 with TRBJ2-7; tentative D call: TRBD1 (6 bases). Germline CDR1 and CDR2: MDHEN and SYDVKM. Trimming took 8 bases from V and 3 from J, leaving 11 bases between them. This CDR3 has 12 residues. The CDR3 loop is CASSPRGYEQYF. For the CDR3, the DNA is TGTGCCAGCTCTCCCAGGGGCTACGAGCAGTACTTC.

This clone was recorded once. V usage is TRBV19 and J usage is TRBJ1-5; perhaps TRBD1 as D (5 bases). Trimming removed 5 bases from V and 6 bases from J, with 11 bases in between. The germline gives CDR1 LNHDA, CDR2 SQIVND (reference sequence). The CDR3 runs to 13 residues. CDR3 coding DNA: TGTGCCAGTAGTGGGACTTACAGTCAGCCCCAGCATTTT. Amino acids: CASSGTYSQPQHF.

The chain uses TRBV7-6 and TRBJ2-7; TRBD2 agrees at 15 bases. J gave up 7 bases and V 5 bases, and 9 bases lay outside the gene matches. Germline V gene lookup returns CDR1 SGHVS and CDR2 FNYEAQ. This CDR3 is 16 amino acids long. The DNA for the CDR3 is TGTGCCAGCAGCCAAGGACTAGCGGGAGGGTCGGGGGAGCAGTACTTC. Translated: CASSQGLAGGSGEQYF.